The present TCR beta chain was sequenced within a study of regulatory T cells in long-lasting Graves disease (dated by TCRdb to about 2021). Background on the whole study: In the newly diagnosed Graves' disease group, patients had been taking antithyroid drugs for less than 3 months. A total of 35 or so samples were covered by TCR sequencing, comprising approximately 13 persistent and approximately 20 newly diagnosed Graves' disease patients. This study used TCR sequencing and RNA sequencing of peripheral blood to compare persistent Graves' disease patients against newly diagnosed Graves' disease patients. The study was conducted in China and was registered as a clinical trial.

The time point label of this sample denotes: newly diagnosed GD, antithyroid drugs for less than 3 months. For both TCR sequencing and RNA sequencing, RNA was extracted from PBMCs using TRIzol. The diagnosis of Graves' disease was made according to American Thyroid Association guidelines. The patients came from an endocrinology department in Xi'an, China. Each patient gave about 9.1 milliliters of peripheral blood, collected in an EDTA anticoagulant tube. Ficoll Paque Plus density gradient separation was used to isolate PBMCs, and no further T cell sorting was performed. An Agilent 2100 Bioanalyzer and agarose gel were used to assess RNA quality, and a NanoDrop 2000 was used to measure RNA concentration. Germline trimming: 4 bases from V, 6 bases from J; junction bases outside gene matches: 3. Sequences SGHNT (CDR1) and YYREEE (CDR2) are obtained from the germline V gene (reference sequence). From cysteine to phenylalanine, the CDR3 is 14 amino acids long. Just the 42-base CDR3 DNA is kept, in frame starting at base 1.

The library was prepared using multiplex PCR. Sequencing instrument: Illumina HiSeq 4000. TCR beta libraries were built with iRepertoire HTBI primers and Arm-PCR amplification of CDR3 regions. Gel purification was performed on PCR products prior to sequencing. As for the authors' bioinformatics: A total of under 80 TRBV and 14 TRBJ segments were identified across samples and were used for gene usage analysis of CDR3 amino acid clonotypes. Filtered high-quality paired reads were merged into contigs using COPE and FqMerger. BLAST was used to align contigs to IMGT TRBV, TRBD and TRBJ reference genes, and CDR3 was defined according to IMGT. Highly expanded clones were defined as clonotypes with a frequency above 0.1%. Shannon entropy served as the measure of repertoire diversity, while the Gini coefficient captured V-J evenness. A clonotype was considered public if more than one individual shared it. TCRdb reran the public reads through fastp at Q25 and MiXCR, keeping productive beta chains. All rows with the same CDR3 protein become a single entry with the most common DNA and genes. TCRdb, rather than the study authors, made the V and J calls. The sample table holds more than 450,000 distinct CDR3 sequences, of which 12% were seen once. The ten largest clones represent around 10% of the sample.

Comment on this clonotype: Its antigen is still unknown. No base quality information exists; no much larger clone differs at one position.

What the work shows at the level of the full study, not this receptor alone: Patients with persistent disease shared more public clonotypes (around 2,500) than newly diagnosed patients did (roughly 970). Sequencing and analysis were restricted to the TCR beta chain. The authors acknowledged the small sample size as a limitation that may reduce accuracy. The study examined only peripheral blood because the primary lesion, thyroid tissue, could not be accessed. Persistent Graves' disease patients showed lower TCR Shannon entropy and fewer highly expanded clones than newly diagnosed patients, suggesting clonal expansion. Persistent disease showed preferential use of TRBV28, TRBJ1-2 and TRBJ2-5, whereas newly diagnosed disease favored TRBV20-1 and TRBJ2-1.

The data also belong to a second study, concerning T cells in Graves' hyperthyroidism and ophthalmopathy. The second study, in turn, reports: A patient counted as having stable Graves' hyperthyroidism if no progression to ophthalmopathy occurred over 18 months of follow-up. Hyperthyroidism patients were newly diagnosed, with disease duration under 2 months, and aged 18 to 65 years. Any patient with an uncontrolled infection, another autoimmune disease, pregnancy or lactation was excluded. Diagnoses were based on clinical symptoms, serum thyroxine and TRAb, thyroid ultrasound and orbital computed tomography. The first round of RT-PCR for the TCR CDR3 was performed with the HTBI primer set and the Qiagen OneStep RT-PCR kit. Most expanded thyroid clonotypes (frequency above 0.001) were also detected in blood, a finding suggesting that blood repertoires may reflect thyroid immune responses. In cross-validation, a model built on a 13 V-J signature told ophthalmopathy apart from stable hyperthyroidism with 85% to 90% sensitivity and about 81% specificity, and in testing the same model reached 80%/75%. During validation, the model predicted progression to ophthalmopathy a median of approximately 7 months ahead of onset, with approximately 70% sensitivity and 72.22% specificity. To identify distinguishing TCR V-J signatures, a discovery cohort of 90 to 100 patients was used, comprising 40 to 45 with Graves' ophthalmopathy and 57 with stable Graves' hyperthyroidism. Whether ophthalmopathy could be predicted prospectively was tested in an independent validation cohort made up of some 20 hyperthyroidism patients plus 17 patients who later progressed to ophthalmopathy. The approximately 95 discovery patients were divided at random into training and test sets in a 7:3 ratio. In addition, the study compared T-cell repertoires in thyroid tissue and in blood from about six Graves' hyperthyroidism patients. After blood sampling, hyperthyroidism patients were treated with methimazole at a starting dose of 30 mg daily, and ophthalmopathy patients were treated with high-dose intravenous methylprednisolone. A second multiplex PCR round built the libraries, followed by size selection and purification. Libraries were sequenced paired-end with 100 bp reads on an Illumina HiSeq2000. SOAPnuke was used to process the raw data, with reads discarded if the reads contained adapters or uncalled bases, had a mean Phred below 15, or lacked an exact constant-primer or identifier match. COPE v1.2.5 was used to merge high-quality paired reads, and clonotypes were defined as unique nucleotide sequences. MiTCR v1.1 was used to align clonotypes to the IMGT TRBV, TRBD and TRBJ reference segments. The analysis was restricted to V-J combinations with a frequency above 0.0001, which together covered about 99% of the repertoires. The TCS score was defined as F50 (clonal expansion) divided by E x V (chaos), with BLOSUM62-based TCRdist calculated between CDR3 peptides within each V-J. Welch's t-statistics and random forest reduced just over 500 V-J features to some 14, which were used in a naive Bayes classifier (R e1071). No statistical method was used to set the sample size in advance, and investigators knew the group allocation. The paper describes TCR Vbeta CDR3 sequencing of more than 120 peripheral blood samples, made up of roughly 45 ophthalmopathy patients, around 78 hyperthyroidism patients and approximately 17 progressor patients.

This specimen was peripheral blood mononuclear cells (PBMCs), taken at new diagnosis, from a patient treated with antithyroid drugs. The sequence links TRBV5-4 to TRBJ1-6, with 8 middle bases fitting TRBD1. This receptor was obtained from a woman in her thirties with Graves disease. Donor details come from another sample of the same person, matched by shared clones. The base sequence is TGTGCCAGCAGCCCGGGACAGGCTAATTCACCCCTCCACTTT. This encodes CASSPGQANSPLHF.